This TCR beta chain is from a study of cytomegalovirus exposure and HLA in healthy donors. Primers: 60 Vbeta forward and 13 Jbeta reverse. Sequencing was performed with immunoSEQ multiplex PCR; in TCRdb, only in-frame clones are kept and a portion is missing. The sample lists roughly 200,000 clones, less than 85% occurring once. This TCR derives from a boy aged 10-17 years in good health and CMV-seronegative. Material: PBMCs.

In DNA form, the CDR3 reads TGTGCCTGGAGTGTTCCGGCTAGCGGGAATAATGAGCAGTTCTTC. Amino acids: CAWSVPASGNNEQFF. The chain employs TRBV30 and TRBJ2-1; the match to TRBD2 covers 9 bases. The CDR3 contains 15 residues. Germline CDR1 is GTSNPN and CDR2 is SVGIG (reference sequence). Trimming cost V 0 bases and J 7 bases; bases outside gene matches: 7.